This T cell receptor beta chain is from a study of cytomegalovirus exposure and HLA in healthy donors. The PCR used 60 Vbeta and 13 Jbeta primers. TCRdb's table, derived via immunoSEQ multiplex PCR, lists solely in-frame clones and lacks some. The ten top clones account for more than 3%, within a sample of roughly 39,000 clones. V was pared by 6 bases and J by 1 base, with 9 bases between. The germline CDR1 and CDR2 sequences are MNHEY and SVGAGI. The CDR3 has 13 residues. Source material: PBMCs. The rearrangement joins TRBV6-5 to TRBJ1-2; TRBD1 is a possible D gene (6 bases). This clonotype was obtained from a woman under 40 in good health and CMV-seropositive. CDR3 sequence (DNA): TGTGCCAGCAGCCCAGGGGTTAACTATGGCTACACCTTC. The encoded protein is CASSPGVNYGYTF.